A single sample gave rise to the 7 T cell receptor beta chains below, sequenced in a study of quantifying T cell responses using KT2 cells. Study-wide background: Reverse transcription used primers in the TCR alpha and beta constant regions.

The cDNA 3' end received a ligated oligonucleotide with a UMI. The first PCR ran 3 to 5 cycles with an equimolar RC1.1 and RC1.2 beta primer mix. Via MiXCR, TCRdb re-called the UMI-ligation and nested PCR reads, giving one row per CDR3 protein. The table lists fewer than 50,000 distinct CDR3 sequences, around a tenth of them singletons. Sequencing was carried out using PBMCs spiked with cells of the T cell clone KT2. The receptor set was obtained from a human donor.

This clonotype was seen more than once but under ten times. The CDR3 bases are TGTGCCAGCAGCCAAGGGGCGGGAGTGGGCTACGAGCAGTACTTC. Translating it yields CASSQGAGVGYEQYF. The chain links TRBV4-2 to TRBJ2-7, with 7 bases aligning to TRBD2. This CDR3 is 15 amino acids long. The ends lost 1 base at V and 3 bases at J; junction bases unmatched: 6. Germline V CDR1 and CDR2: LGHNA, YNFKEQ.

This clonotype was seen repeatedly, ten times or more. This chain links TRBV27 with TRBJ1-6; D is perhaps TRBD1 (5 bases). V was shortened by 3 bases and J by 10 bases, with 16 bases between the two germline ends. Germline CDR1 MNHEY, CDR2 SMNVEV (reference sequence). The CDR3 totals 15 residues. The CDR3 nucleotides are TGTGCCAGCAGTTTCGGTCCAGGGTCGGGATCACCCCTCCACTTT. Its protein product is CASSFGPGSGSPLHF.

This clonotype was counted ten times or more. The chain couples TRBV7-2 to TRBJ2-5; 11 bases map to TRBD1. Germline V lookup: CDR1 SGHTA, CDR2 FQGNSA. This CDR3 region has 14 residues. The trim removed 4 bases at V and 7 bases at J, leaving 5 bases unmatched. CDR3 amino acids: CASSSGQGVRTQYF. The CDR3 region has the DNA TGTGCCAGCAGCTCGGGACAGGGGGTTCGGACCCAGTACTTC. Using reference TRBV7-2 and TRBJ2-5 for the parts outside the CDR3, the full variable domain is GAGVSQSPSNKVTEKGKDVELRCDPISGHTALYWYRQSLGQGLEFLIYFQGNSAPDKSGLPSDRFSAERTGGSVSTLTIQRTQQEDSAVYLCASSSGQGVRTQYFGPGTRLLVL.

This clonotype was seen more than once but under ten times. The chain links TRBV29-1 to TRBJ1-1; TRBD1 is a possible D gene (6 bases). This CDR3 comprises 14 residues. V gave up 4 bases and J gave up 0 bases, with 12 bases separating them. Germline V lookup: CDR1 SQVTM, CDR2 ANQGSEA. The CDR3 DNA reads as TGCAGCGTTGTTAGGGGGGGAATGAACACTGAAGCTTTCTTT. Translated: CSVVRGGMNTEAFF.

This clonotype was observed a handful of times. CDR3 DNA sequence: TGTGCTAGTGGTCCCCCCGGGACAGGGCAGGCGTTCTTC. It encodes CASGPPGTGQAFF. This sequence joins TRBV12-5 and TRBJ2-1; TRBD1 matches at 9 bases. The length of the CDR3 is 13 residues. The junction had 11 bases not matched to a gene; V was cut back by 5 bases and J by 15 bases. Per the germline V gene, CDR1 is LGHNT and CDR2 is FRNRAP.

V gene TRBV7-9 combines with J gene TRBJ2-7, with a weak D call TRBD2 (5 bases). Germline-derived CDR1 and CDR2 are SEHNR and FQNEAQ (reference sequence). The length of the CDR3 is 16 residues. Trimming removed 1 base from V and 0 bases from J, with 13 bases in between. The DNA for the CDR3 is TGTGCCAGCAGCTTAGGAGGCGGACTCCTCTCCTACGAGCAGTACTTC. Translating gives CASSLGGGLLSYEQYF.

This clonotype came up many times. V is TRBV29-1 and J is TRBJ2-3; TRBD2 is a possible D gene (6 bases). The CDR3 has 13 residues. CDR1 SQVTM and CDR2 ANQGSEA come from the germline V gene. V was pared by 0 bases and J by 10 bases, with 14 bases between. The CDR3 DNA reads as TGCAGCGTTGAAGATTGGGGGGAGACGCCGCAGTATTTT. This sequence encodes CSVEDWGETPQYF.